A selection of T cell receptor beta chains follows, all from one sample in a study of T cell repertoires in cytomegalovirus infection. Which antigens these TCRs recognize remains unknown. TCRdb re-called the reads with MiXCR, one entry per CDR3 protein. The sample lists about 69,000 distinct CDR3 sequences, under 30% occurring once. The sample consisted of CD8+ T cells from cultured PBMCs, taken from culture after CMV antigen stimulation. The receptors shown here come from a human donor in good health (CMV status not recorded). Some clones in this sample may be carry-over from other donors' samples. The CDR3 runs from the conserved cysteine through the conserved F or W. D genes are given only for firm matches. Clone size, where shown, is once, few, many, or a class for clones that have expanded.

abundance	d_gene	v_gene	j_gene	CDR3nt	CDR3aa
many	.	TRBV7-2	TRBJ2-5	TGTGCCAGCAGCTTAGGGACCTGGTCGGGGGAAGAGACCCAGTACTTC	CASSLGTWSGEETQYF
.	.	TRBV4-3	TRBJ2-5	TGCGCCAGCAGTCAAAAACTGGTGGATGTGGAGGGACAGCAAGAGACCCAGTACTTC	CASSQKLVDVEGQQETQYF
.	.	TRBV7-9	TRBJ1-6	TGTGCCAGCCGAGGGGGGGACAATTCACCCCTCTACTTT	CASRGGDNSPLYF
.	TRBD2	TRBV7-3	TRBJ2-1	TGTGCCAGCAGCTTAGGGACTAGCGGGCAGGACAATGAGCAGTTCTTC	CASSLGTSGQDNEQFF
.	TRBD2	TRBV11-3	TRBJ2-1	TGTGCCAGCAGCCCGGGGGGAGGGCCCCACAATGAGCAGTTCTTC	CASSPGGGPHNEQFF
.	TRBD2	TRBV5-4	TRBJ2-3	TGTGCCAGCAGCTTGAATGCGGGAGGGGTCACAGATACGCAGTATTTT	CASSLNAGGVTDTQYF
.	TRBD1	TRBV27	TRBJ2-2	TGTGCCAGCAGTTTATGGGGACAGGTTGGATCCGGGGAGCTGTTTTTT	CASSLWGQVGSGELFF
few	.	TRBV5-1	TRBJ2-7	TGCGCCAGTACCTTTAGGGAGAGCAACGAGCAGTACTTC	CASTFRESNEQYF
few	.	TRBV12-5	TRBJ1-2	TGTGCTAGTGCCCTCGGGCAGGGCTATGGCTACACCTTC	CASALGQGYGYTF
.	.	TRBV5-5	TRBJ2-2	TGTGCCAGCAGCTTGCCGGAGGGCGCCGGGGAGCTGTTTTTT	CASSLPEGAGELFF
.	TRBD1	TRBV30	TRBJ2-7	TGTGCCTGGGACGGACAGGGAGGCGGGCACGAGCAGTACTTC	CAWDGQGGGHEQYF
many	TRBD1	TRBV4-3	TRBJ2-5	TGCGCCAGCAGCCAAGCAGGGGGTAGAGAGACCCAGTACTTC	CASSQAGGRETQYF
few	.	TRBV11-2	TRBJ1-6	TGTGCCACCACGTCGGTTTTATCTAATTCACCCCTCCACTTT	CATTSVLSNSPLHF
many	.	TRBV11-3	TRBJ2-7	TGTGCCAGCAGCTTAGAATTGGGCGGGGTAGGTGTGGACGAGCAGTACTTC	CASSLELGGVGVDEQYF
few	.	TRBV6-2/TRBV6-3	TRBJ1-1	TGTGCCAGCTTTATACCGGGACGAAAAGCTTTCTTT	CASFIPGRKAFF
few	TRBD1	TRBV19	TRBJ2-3	TGTGCCAGTAGTATAGGATTAGGGACAGGGGCCACAGATACGCAGTATTTT	CASSIGLGTGATDTQYF
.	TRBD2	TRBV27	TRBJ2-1	TGTGCCAGCAGTCCGCGGGGTAGCGGGAGGGCAAATGAGCAGTTCTTC	CASSPRGSGRANEQFF
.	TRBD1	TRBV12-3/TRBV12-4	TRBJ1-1	TGTGCCAGCCGCGAGGAGGGACAGATAACTGAAGCTTTCTTT	CASREEGQITEAFF
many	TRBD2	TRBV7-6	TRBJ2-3	TGTGCCAGCAGCCCCTCGCAGCGGGGGGCTAGCACAGATACGCAGTATTTT	CASSPSQRGASTDTQYF
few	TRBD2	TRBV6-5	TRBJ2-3	TGTGCCAGCAGGTTACTAGCGGGGGGGACAGATACGCAGTATTTT	CASRLLAGGTDTQYF
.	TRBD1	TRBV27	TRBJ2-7	TGTGCCAGCAGTTCCGGGACAGCTCTCTACGAGCAGTACTTC	CASSSGTALYEQYF
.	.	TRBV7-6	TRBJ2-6	TGTGCCAGCAGTAAATGGGAGCACCCCGGGACTGGGGCCAACGTCCTGACTTTC	CASSKWEHPGTGANVLTF
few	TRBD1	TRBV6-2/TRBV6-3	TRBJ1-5	TGTGCCAGCAGTTACTCGGGAGGGGGCGACGGTGGTCAGCCCCAGCATTTT	CASSYSGGGDGGQPQHF
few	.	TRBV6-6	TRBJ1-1	TGTGCCAGCCAAGAGGGGCAGAACACTGAAGCTTTCTTT	CASQEGQNTEAFF
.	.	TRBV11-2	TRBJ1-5	TGTGCCAGCAGCTCATCCTCCGGGAGCAATCAGCCCCAGCATTTT	CASSSSSGSNQPQHF
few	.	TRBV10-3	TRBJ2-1	TGTGCCATCAACCATAATAGCGGAGGTGAGCAGTTCTTC	CAINHNSGGEQFF
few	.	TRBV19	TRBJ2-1	TGTGCCAGTAGTTACCGGGACAACTCCTACAATGAGCAGTTCTTC	CASSYRDNSYNEQFF
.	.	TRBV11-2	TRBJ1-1	TGTGCCAGCAGCTTAAGGAACGCGGCTGGGGCTTTCTTT	CASSLRNAAGAFF
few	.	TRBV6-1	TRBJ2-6	TGTGCCAGCAGTGAGGTAACTGGGCTTGGGGCCAACGTCCTGACTTTC	CASSEVTGLGANVLTF
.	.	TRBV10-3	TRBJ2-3	TGTGCCATCAGTGAGGACGTTGCCAGCTCCGGCACAGATACGCAGTATTTT	CAISEDVASSGTDTQYF
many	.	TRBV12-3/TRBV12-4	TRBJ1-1	TGTGCCAGCAGTTTAACGGGCGGCGTGAACACTGAAGCTTTCTTT	CASSLTGGVNTEAFF
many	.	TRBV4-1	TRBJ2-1	TGCGCCAGCAGCCAAGATGGAACAGATTACTCCTACAATGAGCAGTTCTTC	CASSQDGTDYSYNEQFF
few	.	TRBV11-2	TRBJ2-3	TGTGCCAGCAGCTTAGGGAAGTACACAGATACGCAGTATTTT	CASSLGKYTDTQYF
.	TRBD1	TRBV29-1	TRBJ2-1	TGCAGCGCGCAAGGGGACAGGGGGCGGAATGAGCAGTTCTTC	CSAQGDRGRNEQFF
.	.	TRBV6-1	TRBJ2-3	TGTGCCAGCAGTGAAGGTTACCGAGATACGCAGTATTTT	CASSEGYRDTQYF
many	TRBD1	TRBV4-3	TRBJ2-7	TGCGCCAGCAGCCAAGAAGAGACAGGGGGTTTCTACGAGCAGTACTTC	CASSQEETGGFYEQYF
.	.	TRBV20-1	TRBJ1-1	TGCAGTGCGAGGGAGGGGGTCCTGGCTTTCTTT	CSAREGVLAFF
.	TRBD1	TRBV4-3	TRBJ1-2	TGCGCCAGCAGCCAAGATCGAGACAGGGCCACTTCTAACTATGGCTACACCTTC	CASSQDRDRATSNYGYTF
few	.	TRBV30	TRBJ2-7	TGTGCCTGGAACCGACTACCTCCCTACGAGCAGTACTTC	CAWNRLPPYEQYF
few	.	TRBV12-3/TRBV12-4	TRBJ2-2	TGTGCCAGCAACTTGAACACCGGGGAGCTGTTTTTT	CASNLNTGELFF
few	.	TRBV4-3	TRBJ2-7	TGCGCCAGCAGCCAAGAAGGGGGGGGCAGCTCCTACGAGCAGTACTTC	CASSQEGGGSSYEQYF
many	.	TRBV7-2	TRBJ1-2	TGTGCCAGCAGCTTACGCAGGGAGGATGGCTACACCTTC	CASSLRREDGYTF
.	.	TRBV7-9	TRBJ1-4	TGTGCCAGCAGCTCCGGGACACCTAATGAAAAACTGTTTTTT	CASSSGTPNEKLFF
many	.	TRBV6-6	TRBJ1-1	TGTGCCAGTTCGCAGGGCACTGAAGCTTTCTTT	CASSQGTEAFF
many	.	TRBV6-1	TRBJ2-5	TGTGCCAGCAGTGAAGCAGGGCCCCAAGAGACCCAGTACTTC	CASSEAGPQETQYF
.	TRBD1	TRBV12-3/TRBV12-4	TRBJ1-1	TGTGCCAGCAGATTATCCCCTGCAGGGGGCACTGAAGCTTTCTTT	CASRLSPAGGTEAFF
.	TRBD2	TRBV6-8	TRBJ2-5	TGTGCCAGCAGTTACTCGCGGGAGGGCCAGACCCAGTACTTC	CASSYSREGQTQYF
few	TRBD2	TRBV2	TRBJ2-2	TGTGCCAGCAGTGCCCTGACTAGCGGGGGACACACCGGGGAGCTGTTTTTT	CASSALTSGGHTGELFF
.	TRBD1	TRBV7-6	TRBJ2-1	TGTGCCAGCAGCACCTCCGGGACAGGGCCCCTCAATGAGCAGTTCTTC	CASSTSGTGPLNEQFF
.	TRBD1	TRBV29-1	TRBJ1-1	TGCAGCGTTGTAGGGACAGGGGAGACATGGCACACTGAAGCTTTCTTT	CSVVGTGETWHTEAFF
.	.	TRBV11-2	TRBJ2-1	TGTGCCAGCCCGAAGGATAACGGTATGAATGAGCAGTTCTTC	CASPKDNGMNEQFF
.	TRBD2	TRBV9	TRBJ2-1	TGTGCCAGCAGCGTAGAGGTGGCTAGCGGGAGAGGGAATGAGCAGTTCTTC	CASSVEVASGRGNEQFF
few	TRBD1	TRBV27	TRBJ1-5	TGTGCCAGCAGGCCTGGGACAGGGGGCCGTCAGCCCCAGCATTTT	CASRPGTGGRQPQHF
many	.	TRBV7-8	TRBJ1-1	TGTGCCAGCAGCTTCTCTGACACTGAAGCTTTCTTT	CASSFSDTEAFF